Each of the 5 T cell receptor beta chains below was sequenced from the same sample in a study of blood T cell repertoires in COVID-19 (dated by TCRdb to 2018 to 2020). The receptor library was made with the immunoSEQ multiplex PCR assay. This immuneACCESS table, as held by TCRdb, lists in-frame sequences with V and J called but not all clones. Of the missing ones, under half trace to an unresolved V gene in checked studies; the others have no known cause. The sample contains approximately 350,000 clones, around 86% of them found a single time. The leading ten clones occupy 5.1% of the sample. Source material: PBMCs or T cells enriched from blood (not recorded which). These receptors originate from a woman aged 50 to 60 who had recovered from COVID-19.

The chain employs TRBV3-1 (or the pseudogene TRBV3-2) and TRBJ1-3; D may be TRBD1 (5 bases). CDR1 is LGHDT and CDR2 is YNNKEL in the germline V gene (reference sequence). Trimming pared 3 bases from V and 0 bases from J, leaving 9 bases between. The CDR3 contains 15 residues. CDR3 sequence: CASSQNQGSGNTIYF. The CDR3 DNA reads as TGTGCCAGCAGCCAGAATCAGGGCTCTGGAAACACCATATATTTT.

The chain is built from TRBV9 and TRBJ2-5; the match to TRBD2 covers 9 bases. With 4 bases clipped from V and 5 bases from J, the junction kept 9 bases outside the gene matches. The CDR3 loop spans 15 amino acids. CDR1 and CDR2 from the germline V gene are SGDLS and YYNGEE. The CDR3 loop is CASSIEAGGSETQYF. DNA for the CDR3: TGTGCCAGCAGCATAGAGGCGGGGGGGTCCGAGACCCAGTACTTC.

The sample holds one count of this clone. The V call is TRBV7-8, the J call TRBJ2-7, with 14 bases lining up with TRBD2. The CDR3 is made up of 18 amino acids. CDR1 and CDR2 (germline): SGHVS, FQNEAQ. V trimming: 1 base; J trimming: 3 bases; junction bases outside the gene matches: 8. The CDR3 reads CASSLVGLAGARYYEQYF. In DNA, the CDR3 is TGTGCCAGCAGCTTAGTGGGACTAGCGGGGGCCCGGTACTACGAGCAGTACTTC.

The table lists this clone with a few counts. V gene TRBV5-1 combines with J gene TRBJ2-1; 8 nucleotides align to TRBD2. The CDR3 is made up of 14 amino acids. Germline CDR1 is SGHRS and CDR2 is YFSETQ. The trim removed 4 bases at V and 6 bases at J, leaving 6 bases unmatched. CDR3 sequence reads: CASSPAGLGNEQFF. The CDR3 DNA reads TGCGCCAGCAGCCCGGCGGGACTAGGCAATGAGCAGTTCTTC.

The V call is TRBV6-2 or TRBV6-3, the J call TRBJ2-1; tentative D call: TRBD2 (5 bases). Trimming took off 2 bases at V and 0 bases at J, with 14 bases between the two ends. Germline CDR1 reads MNHEY; CDR2 reads SVGEGT. This CDR3 has 17 amino acids. CDR3 sequence: CASSYAVEDFSYNEQFF. CDR3 coding DNA: TGTGCCAGCAGTTACGCGGTGGAGGACTTCTCCTACAATGAGCAGTTCTTC.